The sequence of this T cell receptor (beta chain) was determined in a study of blood T cell repertoires in COVID-19. As for the study in general: PBMCs, B-cell-depleted T cells, or T cells provided the cDNA or gDNA that made up the material.

A Seattle source enrolled patients during active infection and followed them longitudinally. In the authors' workflow: Estimated nucleated cell counts came from reference gene primer amplification. TCRdb's copy holds only in-frame clones and misses some; the assay was immunoSEQ multiplex PCR. That table gives V, J and clone size, and the DNA gave D and trimming. The table lists more than 80,000 clones, approximately 85% of them singletons, with less than 4% in the top ten. Sample: peripheral blood. This receptor was taken from a woman of 80 years or more with COVID-19, enrolled during active disease.

CDR3 amino acids: CASKDWRDTIYF. The CDR3 bases are TGTGCCAGCAAGGACTGGCGGGACACCATATATTTT. The V gene is TRBV28, the J gene TRBJ1-3; D remains ambiguous. In germline, CDR1 is MDHEN, CDR2 SYDVKM. This CDR3 region has 12 residues. The germline V and J ends were trimmed by 7 bases and 8 bases, with 12 bases remaining between them. Full variable domain (remainder filled in from reference TRBV28 and TRBJ1-3): DVKVTQSSRYLVKRTGEKVFLECVQDMDHENMFWYRQDPGLGLRLIYFSYDVKMKEKGDIPEGYSVSREKKERFSLILESASTNQTSMYLCASKDWRDTIYFGEGSWLTVV.